This section outlines one T cell receptor (beta chain) sequence together with its context. Per the original data handling: Using reference gene primer amplification, nucleated cell counts were estimated. Sequenced by immunoSEQ multiplex PCR; TCRdb stores in-frame clones only, minus some. The V and J calls and clone size come from that table; D and trimming were worked out from the DNA. The table records 250,000 to 350,000 clones, around 88% of them present only once. These data come from a study of blood T cell repertoires in COVID-19. Study details: Sample material is recorded as cDNA or gDNA derived from T cells, B-cell-depleted T cells, or PBMCs.

V lost 1 base and J lost 3, with 17 bases in between. This CDR3 is 17 amino acids long. CDR1 is SGHNT and CDR2 is YYREEE in the germline V gene (reference sequence). This TCR was recovered from a man aged 25 to 40 with acute or convalescent COVID-19. Sequenced: peripheral blood. The chain employs TRBV5-4 and TRBJ1-5; D unclear. CDR3 bases: TGTGCCAGCAGCTTGTTCTTCAGTTCAGCGACCAATCAGCCCCAGCATTTT. Encoded protein: CASSLFFSSATNQPQHF.